This passage covers 17 T cell receptor beta chains from one sample sequenced in a study of blood T cell repertoires in COVID-19. Sequenced by immunoSEQ multiplex PCR; TCRdb stores in-frame clones only, minus some. Of roughly 170,000 clones in the sample, roughly 85% were seen once. The sample taken for sequencing was PBMCs or T cells enriched from blood (not recorded which). Receptors originate from a woman aged 45-59 years who had recovered from COVID-19.

This chain links TRBV20-1 with TRBJ1-1; 7 bases agree with TRBD1. Germline lookup yields CDR1 DFQATT and CDR2 SNEGSKA (reference sequence). The V segment lost 3 bases and the J segment 8 bases; nucleotides outside the gene matches: 9. The CDR3 is 13 amino acids. CDR3 DNA: TGCAGTGCTAGTGCCCAAGTGACAGGGGAAGCTTTCTTT. Its protein is CSASAQVTGEAFF.

The V call is TRBV19, the J call TRBJ2-1, with 14 nucleotides matching TRBD2. Germline assignment: CDR1 LNHDA and CDR2 SQIVND (reference sequence). V dropped 6 bases and J dropped 7; count of bases not matched to a gene: 20. CDR3 size: 20 residues. CDR3 sequence: CASRRGASWGLAGVQNEQFF. The CDR3 DNA reads as TGTGCCAGTAGACGGGGTGCTTCGTGGGGACTAGCGGGAGTTCAGAATGAGCAGTTCTTC. Full variable domain (remainder filled in from reference TRBV19 and TRBJ2-1): DGGITQSPKYLFRKEGQNVTLSCEQNLNHDAMYWYRQDPGQGLRLIYYSQIVNDFQKGDIAEGYSVSREKKESFPLTVTSAQKNPTAFYLCASRRGASWGLAGVQNEQFFGPGTRLTVL.

The rearrangement joins TRBV6-2 or TRBV6-3 to TRBJ2-1, with TRBD2 matching 8 bases. Germline values: CDR1 MNHEY, CDR2 SVGEGT. V dropped 0 bases and J dropped 8; count of bases not matched to a gene: 6. This CDR3 is 15 amino acids long. CDR3 in DNA: TGTGCCAGCAGTTACTCTAGCGGGGCGAGTTATGAGCAGTTCTTC. Encoded protein: CASSYSSGASYEQFF.

The DNA for the CDR3 is TGTGCCAGCAGAGAAACAGGTTCCCAGCCCCAGCATTTT. This translates into CASRETGSQPQHF. The chain has TRBV5-8 and TRBJ1-5; D perhaps matches TRBD1 (5 bases). CDR1 is SGHTS and CDR2 is YDEGEE in the germline V gene. This CDR3 region has 13 residues. V was pared by 5 bases and J by 7 bases, with 13 bases between.

The rearrangement joins TRBV13 to TRBJ2-7, with D possibly matching TRBD2 (6 bases). Germline V lookup: CDR1 PRHDT, CDR2 FYEKMQ (reference sequence). V was clipped by 5 bases and J by 0 bases, with 11 bases between them. The CDR3 has 14 amino acids. For the CDR3, the DNA is TGTGCCAGCAGCGGAGGGACCTTCTCCTACGAGCAGTACGTC. As protein: CASSGGTFSYEQYV.

The V gene is TRBV7-8, the J gene TRBJ2-2; D perhaps matches TRBD2 (6 bases). Germline V gene data show CDR1 as SGHVS and CDR2 as FQNEAQ. The V gene lost 2 bases and the J gene lost 7 bases, with 11 bases spanning the gap. This CDR3 spans 14 amino acids. CDR3 DNA: TGTGCCAGCAGCTTAACGGGGGTGGGCGGGGAGCTGTTTTTT. Translated: CASSLTGVGGELFF.

The V and J genes are TRBV7-6 and TRBJ1-1, with D possibly matching TRBD1 (5 bases). Germline values: CDR1 SGHVS, CDR2 FNYEAQ. Trimming cost V 5 bases and J 8 bases, with 9 bases left between them. The CDR3 length is 11 residues. The CDR3 region is CASSGAGEAFF. In DNA form, the CDR3 reads TGTGCCAGCAGCGGGGCAGGGGAAGCTTTCTTT.

This chain links TRBV7-6 with TRBJ2-2; D may be TRBD2 (6 bases). Germline CDR1 and CDR2: SGHVS and FNYEAQ. Trimming removed 5 bases from V and 1 base from J, with 8 bases in between. The CDR3 contains 14 residues. In nucleotides, the CDR3 is TGTGCCAGCAGCCCGGGACTGAACACCGGGGAGCTGTTTTTT. This gives the protein CASSPGLNTGELFF.

This clone has a single count. V and J are TRBV18 and TRBJ1-3, with 9 bases that match TRBD1. The ends lost 3 bases at V and 2 bases at J; junction bases unmatched: 11. This CDR3 is 18 amino acids long. Germline CDR1 reads KGHSH; CDR2 reads LQKENI. The DNA for the CDR3 is TGTGCCAGCTCACCCGTCCCGGGACAGGGTCTCACTGGAAACACCATATATTTT. Translated: CASSPVPGQGLTGNTIYF.

This chain links TRBV18 with TRBJ1-1; the match to TRBD1 covers 12 bases. Germline CDR1 and CDR2: KGHSH and LQKENI. Losses at the gene ends were 2 bases for V and 4 bases for J; bases not matched to a gene: 2. The CDR3 runs 15 residues. CDR3 in amino acids: CASSPGTGGGTEAFF. The CDR3 nucleotides read TGTGCCAGCTCACCAGGGACAGGGGGCGGCACTGAAGCTTTCTTT.

This chain joins TRBV5-6 and TRBJ1-2; D possibly corresponds to TRBD1 (5 bases). Looked up from germline, CDR1 is SGHDT and CDR2 is YYEEEE. V lost 4 bases and J lost 6, with 13 bases in between. This CDR3 spans 13 amino acids. The CDR3 protein is CASSPGDWNGYTF. The CDR3 DNA sequence: TGTGCCAGCAGCCCGGGGGACTGGAATGGCTACACCTTC.

The V and J genes are TRBV5-4 and TRBJ1-1; possible D gene TRBD1, 6 bases. The V gene's germline CDR1 is SGHNT and CDR2 YYREEE (reference sequence). The CDR3 is 11 residues long. Trimming cost V 4 bases and J 8 bases, with 9 bases left between them. The CDR3 coding sequence is TGTGCCAGCAGCACCGACAGGGAAGCTTTCTTT. It codes for CASSTDREAFF.

The rearrangement joins TRBV5-4 to TRBJ2-5; tentative D call: TRBD2 (6 bases). The germline gives CDR1 SGHNT, CDR2 YYREEE (reference sequence). V was trimmed by 0 bases and J by 5 bases, leaving 14 bases between them. The CDR3 is made up of 15 amino acids. This chain's CDR3 is CASSLGLETVETQYF. The CDR3 nucleotides read TGTGCCAGCAGCTTGGGACTAGAGACTGTCGAGACCCAGTACTTC. The whole variable domain, remainder taken from reference TRBV5-4 and TRBJ2-5, is ETGVTQSPTHLIKTRGQQVTLRCSSQSGHNTVSWYQQALGQGPQFIFQYYREEENGRGNFPPRFSGLQFPNYSSELNVNALELDDSALYLCASSLGLETVETQYFGPGTRLLVL.

The V gene is TRBV6-5, the J gene TRBJ1-1; D remains ambiguous. CDR3 length equals 14 residues. Germline loops: CDR1 MNHEY, CDR2 SVGAGI. V was trimmed by 0 bases and J by 8 bases, leaving 13 bases between them. The DNA for the CDR3 is TGTGCCAGCAGTTACTCGCCCGGCGGCGGAGAAGCTTTCTTT. This codes for CASSYSPGGGEAFF.

The genes are TRBV19 and TRBJ1-5, with D possibly TRBD1 on 5 matching bases. V was shortened by 8 bases and J by 7 bases, with 18 bases between the two germline ends. Germline CDR1 and CDR2: LNHDA and SQIVND (reference sequence). The CDR3 runs 14 residues. DNA of the CDR3: TGTGCCAGTCAATTCCAAGGGGCGCGGCAGCCCCAGCATTTT. This translates into CASQFQGARQPQHF.

V gene TRBV2 combines with J gene TRBJ2-5; 7 positions match TRBD2. The CDR3 has 14 amino acids. With 6 bases clipped from V and 2 bases from J, the junction kept 6 bases outside the gene matches. The germline V gene encodes CDR1 SNHLY and CDR2 FYNNEI. The CDR3 region is CASRGLAVQETQYF. DNA for the CDR3: TGTGCCAGCAGGGGGCTAGCGGTGCAAGAGACCCAGTACTTC.

The V and J genes are TRBV9 and TRBJ1-3; D unresolved. Trimming took off 0 bases at V and 0 bases at J, with 10 bases between the two ends. Per germline, CDR1 SGDLS and CDR2 YYNGEE. The CDR3 extends over 16 amino acids. For the CDR3, the DNA is TGTGCCAGCAGCGTAGAAAGCCGGAGCTCTGGAAACACCATATATTTT. This gives the protein CASSVESRSSGNTIYF.